This T cell receptor beta chain originates from a study of blood T cell repertoires in COVID-19. Overall study context: Both acute and convalescent COVID-19 samples were obtained from the United States, Italy and Spain.

The CDR3 consists of 14 residues. Germline V gives CDR1 MNHNY, CDR2 SVGAGI (reference sequence). V was pared by 4 bases and J by 0 bases, with 7 bases between. Original processing methods: Amplification of reference gene primers provided the estimated nucleated cell counts. The method was immunoSEQ multiplex PCR; TCRdb's version includes in-frame clones alone and lacks a portion of them. V and J calls and clone size are as listed in that table; D and trimming were resolved from the DNA. Among around 100,000 clones listed, 80% to 90% were seen once. Sequenced input: peripheral blood. This sequence was found in a woman at least 80 years old with acute or convalescent COVID-19. The gene calls are TRBV6-6 and TRBJ1-3, with D maybe TRBD1 (5 bases). The CDR3 DNA reads as TGTGCCAGCAGTTTGACAGCCTCTGGAAACACCATATATTTT. Its protein product is CASSLTASGNTIYF.